Shown below are 26 T cell receptor beta chains from a single sample sequenced in a study of OX40 agonist ivuxolimab in advanced cancers. Data came from immunoSEQ multiplex PCR; TCRdb stores just in-frame clones and leaves some out. Among over 20,000 clones, more than 80% were seen once, and the ten largest hold 34%. Sequenced here: CD4+ or CD8+ T cells sorted from blood, sampled in a trial of the OX40 agonist ivuxolimab. The receptors were gathered from an adult with an advanced solid tumor such as melanoma, head and neck, liver or kidney cancer.

The rearrangement links TRBV7-9 to TRBJ2-5, with 11 positions matching TRBD2. Germline V gene data show CDR1 as SEHNR and CDR2 as FQNEAQ (reference sequence). This CDR3 is 15 amino acids long. V lost 4 bases to trimming and J lost 5 bases; unmatched junction nucleotides: 6. CDR3 coding DNA: TGTGCCAGCAGCTCCGGACTAGCGGGTGGGGAGACCCAGTACTTC. Translation: CASSSGLAGGETQYF.

The sample holds one count of this clone. The genes are TRBV7-9 and TRBJ2-1; TRBD2 agrees at 7 bases. With V trimmed by 5 bases and J by 1 base, 5 bases remained unmatched. The CDR3 has 15 amino acids. The germline gives CDR1 SEHNR, CDR2 FQNEAQ (reference sequence). This CDR3 reads CASSPSGTSYNEQFF. CDR3 nucleotides: TGTGCCAGCAGCCCGAGCGGGACGTCCTACAATGAGCAGTTCTTC.

The chain joins TRBV7-6 to TRBJ2-7; the D gene could be TRBD1 or TRBD2 (5 bases each). Trimming took 1 base from V and 3 from J, leaving 10 bases between them. The CDR3 sequence is 14 residues long. The germline CDR1 and CDR2 sequences are SGHVS and FNYEAQ. The CDR3 reads CASSLGDGYYEQYF. CDR3 coding DNA: TGTGCCAGCAGCTTAGGGGACGGCTACTACGAGCAGTACTTC.

The CDR3 reads CAWNPTTNYGYTF. The CDR3 DNA follows: TGTGCCTGGAACCCGACCACCAACTATGGCTACACCTTC. This rearrangement joins TRBV30 to TRBJ1-2; no clear D. Trimming left V 4 bases short and J 2 bases short, with 11 bases between. This CDR3 has 13 amino acids. CDR1 is GTSNPN and CDR2 is SVGIG in the germline V gene (reference sequence).

The chain is built from TRBV5-8 and TRBJ2-7; no clear D gene. Germline loops: CDR1 SGHTS, CDR2 YDEGEE. CDR3 length equals 14 residues. V lost 4 bases, J lost 2 bases, and 13 bases lay in between. CDR3 amino acids: CASSAGLGTYEQYF. CDR3 nucleotide sequence: TGTGCCAGCAGCGCCGGTTTGGGAACCTACGAGCAGTACTTC.

This clone showed up just once. The V gene is TRBV19, the J gene TRBJ1-1; 8 nucleotides match TRBD1. J was trimmed by 4 bases and V by 5 bases; bases with no gene match: 9. This CDR3 region has 15 residues. Germline V gene sequence: CDR1 LNHDA, CDR2 SQIVND (reference sequence). The CDR3 sequence is CASSPRQGMSTEAFF. The DNA for the CDR3 is TGTGCCAGTAGTCCACGACAGGGGATGAGCACTGAAGCTTTCTTT.

This chain uses TRBV5-1 with TRBJ2-3, with unresolved D. Germline CDR1 and CDR2: SGHRS and YFSETQ. Deletions cut 3 bases from V and 3 bases from J, with 17 bases between. The CDR3 runs to 16 residues. CDR3 region: CASSSQYPATTDTQYF. The CDR3, as DNA: TGCGCCAGCAGCTCCCAATACCCCGCCACGACAGATACGCAGTATTTT.

This clone was recorded once. The chain joins TRBV5-4 to TRBJ2-7; 9 bases line up with TRBD2. Trimming at V came to 1 base and at J to 0 bases, leaving 8 bases not matched to a gene. Germline-derived CDR1 and CDR2 are SGHNT and YYREEE (reference sequence). The CDR3 is 17 residues long. The CDR3 loop is CASSLYRWTSVSYEQYF. The DNA of the CDR3 is TGTGCCAGCAGCTTGTATCGCTGGACTAGCGTCTCCTACGAGCAGTACTTC.

CDR3 sequence reads: CASSSPPAPSNTGELFF. In DNA form, the CDR3 reads TGTGCCAGCAGCTCCCCCCCGGCTCCCTCGAACACCGGGGAGCTGTTTTTT. The chain is built from TRBV11-2 and TRBJ2-2; D gene unclear. Looked up from germline, CDR1 is SGHAT and CDR2 is FQNNGV. The CDR3 is 17 amino acids. V was shortened by 4 bases and J by 0 bases, with 15 bases between the two germline ends.

The chain combines TRBV27 with TRBJ2-5; TRBD2 agrees at 8 bases. The CDR3 runs 13 residues. Germline-derived CDR1 and CDR2 are MNHEY and SMNVEV (reference sequence). V shed 7 bases and J 3 bases; nucleotides not matched to a gene: 4. The DNA of the CDR3 is TGTGCCAGCATGGCGGGGGGCGAAGAGACCCAGTACTTC. Its translation is CASMAGGEETQYF.

V and J are TRBV9 and TRBJ2-4; the D gene is possibly TRBD2 (5 bases). The germline gives CDR1 SGDLS, CDR2 YYNGEE. The CDR3 consists of 14 residues. Trimming cost V 3 bases and J 7 bases, with 14 bases left between them. CDR3 sequence reads: CASSEAPRGNIQYF. CDR3 DNA: TGTGCCAGCAGCGAAGCGCCCCGAGGGAACATTCAGTACTTC.

This chain joins TRBV28 and TRBJ1-1; 7 nucleotides match TRBD1. Germline V CDR1 and CDR2: MDHEN, SYDVKM. CDR3 length: 15 residues. V lost 7 bases and J lost 5; bases outside the gene matches: 13. DNA of the CDR3: TGTGCCAGCATTCCTGGTGCCAGGGGGACGACTGAAGCTTTCTTT. This gives the protein CASIPGARGTTEAFF.

The V and J genes are TRBV5-1 and TRBJ1-1; 7 bases line up with TRBD1. V dropped 3 bases and J dropped 1; count of bases not matched to a gene: 9. The CDR3 is 16 residues long. In germline, CDR1 is SGHRS, CDR2 YFSETQ. The CDR3 nucleotides read TGCGCCAGCAGCTCTTTACCCCAGGGGGGGAACACTGAAGCTTTCTTT. This encodes CASSSLPQGGNTEAFF.

The gene calls are TRBV7-2 and TRBJ2-3, with TRBD2 as a possible D gene (5 bases). V lost 3 bases to trimming and J lost 6 bases, with 16 bases between them. Germline assignment: CDR1 SGHTA and CDR2 FQGNSA. CDR3 size: 15 residues. The CDR3 bases are TGTGCCAGCAGCTTGGAGGCTTACCGTGGGGATACGCAGTATTTT. This translates into CASSLEAYRGDTQYF. Drawing the rest from reference TRBV7-2 and TRBJ2-3, the complete variable domain is GAGVSQSPSNKVTEKGKDVELRCDPISGHTALYWYRQSLGQGLEFLIYFQGNSAPDKSGLPSDRFSAERTGGSVSTLTIQRTQQEDSAVYLCASSLEAYRGDTQYFGPGTRLTVL.

The chain recombines TRBV6-6 with TRBJ2-1; D perhaps matches TRBD2 (5 bases). CDR1 and CDR2 (germline): MNHNY, SVGAGI (reference sequence). The CDR3 extends over 12 amino acids. V gave up 8 bases and J gave up 3 bases, with 8 bases separating them. This CDR3 reads CASGRVYNEQFF. Written as DNA, the CDR3 is TGTGCCAGCGGGAGAGTCTACAATGAGCAGTTCTTC.

The chain links TRBV7-6 to TRBJ1-5, with D unresolved. V was cut by 1 base and J by 7 bases, with 5 bases left in between. Germline loops: CDR1 SGHVS, CDR2 FNYEAQ. The CDR3 is 12 amino acids. CDR3 nucleotides: TGTGCCAGCAGCTTAGTTGGGCAGCCCCAGCATTTT. Its translation is CASSLVGQPQHF.

The chain joins TRBV7-6 to TRBJ2-1, with 11 bases aligning to TRBD2. The V segment lost 1 base and the J segment 9 bases; nucleotides outside the gene matches: 14. Per germline, CDR1 SGHVS and CDR2 FNYEAQ. This CDR3 is built from 18 residues. The CDR3 loop is CASSLVPPIAGGPCEQFF. In DNA, the CDR3 is TGTGCCAGCAGCTTAGTCCCGCCCATAGCGGGAGGGCCGTGTGAGCAGTTCTTC.

This clone was counted a single time. The chain couples TRBV12-5 to TRBJ1-1; no clear D. Germline CDR1 reads LGHNT; CDR2 reads FRNRAP. The CDR3 length is 13 residues. The V end lost 1 base, the J end lost 5 bases, and 8 bases lay between the germline ends. The CDR3 reads CASGLGRSTEAFF. The CDR3 DNA is TGTGCTAGTGGTTTGGGACGGTCTACTGAAGCTTTCTTT.

This sequence joins TRBV12-5 and TRBJ2-5, with D possibly being TRBD2 (5 bases). Germline lookup yields CDR1 LGHNT and CDR2 FRNRAP. V lost 1 base, J lost 6 bases, and 12 bases lay in between. The CDR3 has 14 amino acids. CDR3 in amino acids: CASGLDGEWQTQYF. The CDR3 DNA is TGTGCTAGTGGTTTGGACGGGGAGTGGCAGACCCAGTACTTC.

The chain links TRBV19 to TRBJ1-5, with 10 bases aligning to TRBD1. J was trimmed by 2 bases and V by 5 bases; bases with no gene match: 6. This CDR3 contains 16 residues. From germline, CDR1 is LNHDA and CDR2 SQIVND (reference sequence). The CDR3 region is CASSSWDRGGNQPQHF. CDR3 DNA sequence: TGTGCCAGTAGTTCTTGGGACAGGGGTGGCAATCAGCCCCAGCATTTT.

This chain links TRBV27 with TRBJ2-7; 7 positions agree with TRBD1. This CDR3 is built from 14 residues. The J segment lost 0 bases and the V segment lost 4 bases, leaving 3 bases of the junction unmatched. Per the germline V gene, CDR1 is MNHEY and CDR2 is SMNVEV (reference sequence). This chain's CDR3 is CASSYGTASYEQYF. The CDR3, as DNA: TGTGCCAGCAGTTACGGGACAGCCTCCTACGAGCAGTACTTC.

The rearrangement uses TRBV4-2 and TRBJ2-7; possibly TRBD2 for D (7 bases). V was clipped by 0 bases and J by 1 base, with 10 bases between them. The CDR3 consists of 15 residues. CDR1 and CDR2 from the germline V gene are LGHNA and YNFKEQ. CDR3 protein: CASSQDAGASYEQYF. The CDR3 nucleotides read TGTGCCAGCAGCCAAGATGCGGGGGCTTCCTACGAGCAGTACTTC.

The V gene is TRBV2, the J gene TRBJ2-5; D is unresolved. This CDR3 spans 14 amino acids. Trimming cost V 7 bases and J 2 bases, with 14 bases left between them. Germline loops: CDR1 SNHLY, CDR2 FYNNEI. In nucleotides, the CDR3 is TGTGCCAGCACCGAGTCAGTAATACAAGAGACCCAGTACTTC. Its protein product is CASTESVIQETQYF.

The chain has TRBV5-1 and TRBJ2-1; tentatively, D is TRBD1 or TRBD2 (6 bases each). Germline V gene sequence: CDR1 SGHRS, CDR2 YFSETQ. The CDR3 contains 15 residues. V shed 1 base and J shed 5 bases, with 13 bases lying between them. CDR3 DNA: TGCGCCAGCAGCTTGTCCGGGGGCGGAAACAATGAGCAGTTCTTC. Its protein product is CASSLSGGGNNEQFF.

The chain combines TRBV6-5 with TRBJ2-2; D is tentatively TRBD1 or TRBD2 (5 bases each). The CDR3 has 13 residues. Germline V gene sequence: CDR1 MNHEY, CDR2 SVGAGI. Trimming left V 2 bases short and J 6 bases short, with 7 bases between. DNA of the CDR3: TGTGCCAGCAGTTACGGGGACCCCGGGGAGCTGTTTTTT. It is translated as CASSYGDPGELFF.

V and J are TRBV18 and TRBJ2-5, with 7 bases that match TRBD1. The CDR3 covers 17 residues. J gave up 2 bases and V 2 bases, and 11 bases lay outside the gene matches. CDR1 is KGHSH and CDR2 is LQKENI in the germline V gene. This CDR3 is CASSPRDSFFEQETQYF. The DNA of the CDR3 is TGTGCCAGCTCACCAAGGGACAGCTTCTTCGAACAAGAGACCCAGTACTTC.